What follows is one T cell receptor (beta chain) and its context. The antigen is not known. Donors each provided about 10 milliliters of peripheral blood. J lost 13 bases, V lost 5 bases, and 7 bases had no gene match. This CDR3 has 12 amino acids. The use of a sample-barcoded 5' primer and a J-beta primer mix characterized a second PCR of about 7 to 12 cycles. MiXCR, applied by TCRdb to the 5' RACE reads, yields one record per CDR3 protein. The sample includes about 970,000 distinct CDR3 sequences, 45% to 60% of them seen just once. The entry originates in a study of blood T cells in healthy people across ages. Points from the study as a whole: Aged donors had fewer naive CD4+ cells and lower diversity than long-lived donors. PBMCs were not sorted, which prevented a conclusive comparison of naive versus antigen-experienced cells. Donor CMV status was unknown, possibly confounding expanded clonotype changes.

The rearrangement uses TRBV12-3 or TRBV12-4 and TRBJ2-3, with 9 bases matching TRBD1. The clonotype was recovered from a woman between 55 and 75 years old in good health. The sample consisted of blood. CDR3 sequence (DNA): TGTGCCAGCAGTCCACAGGGGGCCTCGGAGTATTTT. This sequence encodes CASSPQGASEYF.